Sequencing of this TCR beta chain was carried out in a study of tissue T cells after allogeneic stem cell transplantation. The length of the CDR3 is 15 residues. Germline CDR1 and CDR2: LNHDA and SQIVND (reference sequence). J was trimmed by 5 bases and V by 5 bases; bases with no gene match: 10. Produced via immunoSEQ multiplex PCR; TCRdb's table is partial and in-frame only. Of roughly 3,500 clones listed, about 61% are singletons. This receptor was identified in a male donor aged 60 or over with lung cancer. Sequencing was performed on tissue from the ileum, taken at autopsy. The rearrangement links TRBV19 to TRBJ2-3; TRBD2 matches at 7 bases. DNA for the CDR3: TGTGCCAGTAGTCAAATAGCGGGCGGTGGAGATACGCAGTATTTT. Translated: CASSQIAGGGDTQYF.